This T cell receptor beta chain was identified in a study of shared clonotypes between healthy human individuals. CDR1 and CDR2 from the germline V gene are SGHAT and FQNNGV. V gave up 5 bases and J gave up 0 bases, with 11 bases separating them. This CDR3 has 16 amino acids. The repertoire was sequenced with immunoSEQ multiplex PCR; TCRdb's copy has only in-frame clones and lacks some. The sample gives hundreds of thousands of clones, approximately 73% of which show up once; more than 1.5% is in the top ten. Memory CD4+ cells were the fraction left after CD45RA+ naive selection. The chain has TRBV11-2 and TRBJ2-6, with D perhaps assigned TRBD1 or TRBD2 (5 bases each). The origin of this receptor is a woman in her 30s in good health. Specimen: memory CD4+ T cells sorted from blood. Documented subset: CD45RA-negative fraction. The CDR3 DNA reads TGTGCCAGCAGCCCGGGACCTCCCTCTGGGGCCAACGTCCTGACTTTC. Protein: CASSPGPPSGANVLTF.